Given below is one T cell receptor beta chain in context. The data were taken from a study of shared clonotypes between healthy human individuals. The protocol was immunoSEQ multiplex PCR, while the TCRdb copy is restricted to in-frame clones and leaves out a portion. The sample has about 990,000 clones; about 80% are singletons. The CDR3 runs 13 residues. Germline V lookup: CDR1 ENHRY, CDR2 SYGVKD. Trimming stripped 6 bases from V and 0 bases from J, with 8 bases between. Sequencing input: memory CD4+ T cells from PBMCs. Described subset: CD45RA-negative fraction. The clonotype was recovered from a man between 18 and 35 years old in good health. Some clones in this sample may be carry-over from other donors' samples. V and J are TRBV10-3 and TRBJ1-1, with no clear D. CDR3 nucleotides: TGTGCCATCAGGCCCGACTTGAACACTGAAGCTTTCTTT. This sequence encodes CAIRPDLNTEAFF.